Here is one T cell receptor (beta chain) with its context. Antigen specificity is unknown. Generated by immunoSEQ multiplex PCR, the TCRdb table keeps only in-frame clones and is missing some. Of under 50,000 clones detected, 80% to 90% appear once; the ten largest clones hold around 5.8%. These data originate in a study of T cells in localized non-small cell lung cancer. General study findings and limits: Appearance in adjacent lung was seen for a median around 61 of the top 100 tumor clones. Of the tissues analyzed, uninvolved adjacent lung showed maximal T cell clonality, greater than tumor. Longer overall survival was linked to higher blood T cell density. Since sequencing was restricted to only one region of the tumor, intratumor heterogeneity remains a possibility.

V lost 4 bases, J lost 0 bases, and 16 bases lay in between. This CDR3 has 17 amino acids. Germline values: CDR1 SGHVS, CDR2 FQNEAQ. This rearrangement joins TRBV7-8 to TRBJ1-5, with D possibly being TRBD1 (5 bases). The source material was peripheral blood mononuclear cells, sampled before any cancer treatment. The receptor's source is a male donor older than 55 with stage II lung adenocarcinoma. CDR3 sequence: CASSYTQGLYSNQPQHF. The CDR3 bases are TGTGCCAGCAGCTACACCCAGGGCCTATATAGCAATCAGCCCCAGCATTTT.